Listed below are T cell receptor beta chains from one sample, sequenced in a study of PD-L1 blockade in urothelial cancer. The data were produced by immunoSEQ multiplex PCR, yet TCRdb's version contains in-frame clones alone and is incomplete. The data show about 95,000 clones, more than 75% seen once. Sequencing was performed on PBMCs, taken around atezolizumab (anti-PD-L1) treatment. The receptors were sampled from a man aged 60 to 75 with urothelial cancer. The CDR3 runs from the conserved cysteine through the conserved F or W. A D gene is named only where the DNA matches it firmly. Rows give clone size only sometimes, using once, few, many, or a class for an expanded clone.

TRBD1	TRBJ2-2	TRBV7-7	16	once	CASSPSDRGNTGELFF	TGTGCCAGCAGCCCCTCGGACAGGGGAAACACCGGGGAGCTGTTTTTT
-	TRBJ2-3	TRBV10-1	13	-	CASSAGVADTQYF	TGCGCCAGCAGTGCCGGAGTCGCAGATACGCAGTATTTT
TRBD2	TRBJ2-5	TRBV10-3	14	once	CAISLAGAKETQYF	TGTGCCATCAGTCTAGCGGGGGCTAAAGAGACCCAGTACTTC
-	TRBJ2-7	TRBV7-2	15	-	CASSLGGGTRRGQYF	TGTGCCAGCAGCTTAGGGGGGGGGACAAGGCGCGGGCAGTACTTC
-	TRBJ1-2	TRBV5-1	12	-	CASSPEAGLYTF	TGCGCCAGCAGCCCGGAGGCCGGACTCTACACCTTC
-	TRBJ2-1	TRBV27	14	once	CASGSGGDYKEQFF	TGTGCCAGCGGAAGCGGAGGGGATTACAAGGAGCAGTTCTTC
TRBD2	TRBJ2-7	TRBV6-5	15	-	CASSYWREGLYEQYF	TGTGCCAGCAGTTACTGGCGGGAGGGCCTGTACGAGCAGTACTTC
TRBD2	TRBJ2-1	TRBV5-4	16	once	CASSPPGLAGENEQFF	TGTGCCAGCAGCCCGCCGGGACTAGCGGGAGAAAATGAGCAGTTCTTC
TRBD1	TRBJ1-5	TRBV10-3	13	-	CASAKGQLGPQHF	TGTGCCAGCGCTAAGGGACAGTTGGGGCCCCAGCATTTT
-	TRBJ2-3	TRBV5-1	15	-	CASQFGGQSTDTQYF	TGCGCCAGCCAGTTCGGGGGGCAGAGCACAGATACGCAGTATTTT
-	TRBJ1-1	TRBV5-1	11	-	CASSADTEAFF	TGCGCCAGCAGCGCGGACACTGAAGCTTTCTTT
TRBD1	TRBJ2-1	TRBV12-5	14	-	CASGLVGQGNEQFF	TGTGCTAGTGGTTTGGTGGGACAGGGCAATGAGCAGTTCTTC
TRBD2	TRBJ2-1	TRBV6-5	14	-	CASSLSGRADEQFF	TGTGCCAGCAGTTTGAGCGGGAGGGCCGATGAGCAGTTCTTC
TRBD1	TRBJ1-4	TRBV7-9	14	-	CASSPGQVNEKLFF	TGTGCCAGCAGCCCCGGACAGGTTAATGAAAAACTGTTTTTT
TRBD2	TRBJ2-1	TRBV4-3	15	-	CASSQGRGGVEKQFF	TGCGCCAGCAGCCAAGGGCGGGGGGGCGTTGAAAAGCAGTTCTTC
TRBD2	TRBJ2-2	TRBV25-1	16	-	CASRGASGGYTGELFF	TGTGCCAGCCGGGGAGCTAGCGGGGGCTACACCGGGGAGCTGTTTTTT
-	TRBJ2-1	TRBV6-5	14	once	CASSSPGLGNEQFF	TGTGCCAGCAGTTCTCCGGGACTGGGGAATGAGCAGTTCTTC
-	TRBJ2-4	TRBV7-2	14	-	CASSLGGSKNIQYF	TGTGCCAGCAGCTTAGGCGGTTCCAAAAACATTCAGTACTTC
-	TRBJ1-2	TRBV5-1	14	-	CASSLVREDYGYTF	TGCGCCAGCAGCTTGGTAAGGGAGGACTATGGCTACACCTTC
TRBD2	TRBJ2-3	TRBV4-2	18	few	CASSQDRAGGPLADTQYF	TGTGCCAGCAGCCAAGATCGGGCGGGGGGGCCACTGGCAGATACGCAGTATTTT
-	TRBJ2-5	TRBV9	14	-	CASSVRGGLETQYF	TGTGCCAGCAGCGTAAGGGGGGGGCTGGAGACCCAGTACTTC
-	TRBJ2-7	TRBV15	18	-	CATSRTTGGFSSVYEQYF	TGTGCCACCAGCAGAACGACAGGAGGTTTTAGCAGCGTCTACGAGCAGTACTTC
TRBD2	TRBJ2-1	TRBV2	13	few	CATWTSAYNEQFF	TGTGCCACTTGGACTAGTGCCTACAATGAGCAGTTCTTC
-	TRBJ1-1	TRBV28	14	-	CASRPGHPNTEAFF	TGTGCCAGCAGGCCTGGACACCCGAACACTGAAGCTTTCTTT
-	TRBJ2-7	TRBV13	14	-	CASSSNRAAYEQYF	TGTGCCAGCAGCTCGAACAGGGCCGCCTACGAGCAGTACTTC
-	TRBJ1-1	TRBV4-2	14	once	CASSQVGVGTEAFF	TGTGCCAGCAGCCAAGTCGGGGTGGGCACTGAAGCTTTCTTT
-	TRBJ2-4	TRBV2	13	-	CASSVTGGNIQYF	TGTGCCAGCAGTGTTACTGGTGGAAACATTCAGTACTTC
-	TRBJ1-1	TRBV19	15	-	CASSMMTDMNTEAFF	TGTGCCAGTAGTATGATGACAGATATGAACACTGAAGCTTTCTTT
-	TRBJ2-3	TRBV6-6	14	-	CASSYDLQADTQYF	TGTGCCAGCAGTTACGACCTCCAGGCGGATACGCAGTATTTT
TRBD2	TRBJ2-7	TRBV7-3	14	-	CASSSSGGSYEQYF	TGTGCCAGCAGCTCTAGCGGGGGTTCCTACGAGCAGTACTTC
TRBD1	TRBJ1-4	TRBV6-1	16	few	CASSEEAGQGGEKLFF	TGTGCCAGCAGTGAAGAAGCGGGACAGGGGGGTGAAAAACTGTTTTTT